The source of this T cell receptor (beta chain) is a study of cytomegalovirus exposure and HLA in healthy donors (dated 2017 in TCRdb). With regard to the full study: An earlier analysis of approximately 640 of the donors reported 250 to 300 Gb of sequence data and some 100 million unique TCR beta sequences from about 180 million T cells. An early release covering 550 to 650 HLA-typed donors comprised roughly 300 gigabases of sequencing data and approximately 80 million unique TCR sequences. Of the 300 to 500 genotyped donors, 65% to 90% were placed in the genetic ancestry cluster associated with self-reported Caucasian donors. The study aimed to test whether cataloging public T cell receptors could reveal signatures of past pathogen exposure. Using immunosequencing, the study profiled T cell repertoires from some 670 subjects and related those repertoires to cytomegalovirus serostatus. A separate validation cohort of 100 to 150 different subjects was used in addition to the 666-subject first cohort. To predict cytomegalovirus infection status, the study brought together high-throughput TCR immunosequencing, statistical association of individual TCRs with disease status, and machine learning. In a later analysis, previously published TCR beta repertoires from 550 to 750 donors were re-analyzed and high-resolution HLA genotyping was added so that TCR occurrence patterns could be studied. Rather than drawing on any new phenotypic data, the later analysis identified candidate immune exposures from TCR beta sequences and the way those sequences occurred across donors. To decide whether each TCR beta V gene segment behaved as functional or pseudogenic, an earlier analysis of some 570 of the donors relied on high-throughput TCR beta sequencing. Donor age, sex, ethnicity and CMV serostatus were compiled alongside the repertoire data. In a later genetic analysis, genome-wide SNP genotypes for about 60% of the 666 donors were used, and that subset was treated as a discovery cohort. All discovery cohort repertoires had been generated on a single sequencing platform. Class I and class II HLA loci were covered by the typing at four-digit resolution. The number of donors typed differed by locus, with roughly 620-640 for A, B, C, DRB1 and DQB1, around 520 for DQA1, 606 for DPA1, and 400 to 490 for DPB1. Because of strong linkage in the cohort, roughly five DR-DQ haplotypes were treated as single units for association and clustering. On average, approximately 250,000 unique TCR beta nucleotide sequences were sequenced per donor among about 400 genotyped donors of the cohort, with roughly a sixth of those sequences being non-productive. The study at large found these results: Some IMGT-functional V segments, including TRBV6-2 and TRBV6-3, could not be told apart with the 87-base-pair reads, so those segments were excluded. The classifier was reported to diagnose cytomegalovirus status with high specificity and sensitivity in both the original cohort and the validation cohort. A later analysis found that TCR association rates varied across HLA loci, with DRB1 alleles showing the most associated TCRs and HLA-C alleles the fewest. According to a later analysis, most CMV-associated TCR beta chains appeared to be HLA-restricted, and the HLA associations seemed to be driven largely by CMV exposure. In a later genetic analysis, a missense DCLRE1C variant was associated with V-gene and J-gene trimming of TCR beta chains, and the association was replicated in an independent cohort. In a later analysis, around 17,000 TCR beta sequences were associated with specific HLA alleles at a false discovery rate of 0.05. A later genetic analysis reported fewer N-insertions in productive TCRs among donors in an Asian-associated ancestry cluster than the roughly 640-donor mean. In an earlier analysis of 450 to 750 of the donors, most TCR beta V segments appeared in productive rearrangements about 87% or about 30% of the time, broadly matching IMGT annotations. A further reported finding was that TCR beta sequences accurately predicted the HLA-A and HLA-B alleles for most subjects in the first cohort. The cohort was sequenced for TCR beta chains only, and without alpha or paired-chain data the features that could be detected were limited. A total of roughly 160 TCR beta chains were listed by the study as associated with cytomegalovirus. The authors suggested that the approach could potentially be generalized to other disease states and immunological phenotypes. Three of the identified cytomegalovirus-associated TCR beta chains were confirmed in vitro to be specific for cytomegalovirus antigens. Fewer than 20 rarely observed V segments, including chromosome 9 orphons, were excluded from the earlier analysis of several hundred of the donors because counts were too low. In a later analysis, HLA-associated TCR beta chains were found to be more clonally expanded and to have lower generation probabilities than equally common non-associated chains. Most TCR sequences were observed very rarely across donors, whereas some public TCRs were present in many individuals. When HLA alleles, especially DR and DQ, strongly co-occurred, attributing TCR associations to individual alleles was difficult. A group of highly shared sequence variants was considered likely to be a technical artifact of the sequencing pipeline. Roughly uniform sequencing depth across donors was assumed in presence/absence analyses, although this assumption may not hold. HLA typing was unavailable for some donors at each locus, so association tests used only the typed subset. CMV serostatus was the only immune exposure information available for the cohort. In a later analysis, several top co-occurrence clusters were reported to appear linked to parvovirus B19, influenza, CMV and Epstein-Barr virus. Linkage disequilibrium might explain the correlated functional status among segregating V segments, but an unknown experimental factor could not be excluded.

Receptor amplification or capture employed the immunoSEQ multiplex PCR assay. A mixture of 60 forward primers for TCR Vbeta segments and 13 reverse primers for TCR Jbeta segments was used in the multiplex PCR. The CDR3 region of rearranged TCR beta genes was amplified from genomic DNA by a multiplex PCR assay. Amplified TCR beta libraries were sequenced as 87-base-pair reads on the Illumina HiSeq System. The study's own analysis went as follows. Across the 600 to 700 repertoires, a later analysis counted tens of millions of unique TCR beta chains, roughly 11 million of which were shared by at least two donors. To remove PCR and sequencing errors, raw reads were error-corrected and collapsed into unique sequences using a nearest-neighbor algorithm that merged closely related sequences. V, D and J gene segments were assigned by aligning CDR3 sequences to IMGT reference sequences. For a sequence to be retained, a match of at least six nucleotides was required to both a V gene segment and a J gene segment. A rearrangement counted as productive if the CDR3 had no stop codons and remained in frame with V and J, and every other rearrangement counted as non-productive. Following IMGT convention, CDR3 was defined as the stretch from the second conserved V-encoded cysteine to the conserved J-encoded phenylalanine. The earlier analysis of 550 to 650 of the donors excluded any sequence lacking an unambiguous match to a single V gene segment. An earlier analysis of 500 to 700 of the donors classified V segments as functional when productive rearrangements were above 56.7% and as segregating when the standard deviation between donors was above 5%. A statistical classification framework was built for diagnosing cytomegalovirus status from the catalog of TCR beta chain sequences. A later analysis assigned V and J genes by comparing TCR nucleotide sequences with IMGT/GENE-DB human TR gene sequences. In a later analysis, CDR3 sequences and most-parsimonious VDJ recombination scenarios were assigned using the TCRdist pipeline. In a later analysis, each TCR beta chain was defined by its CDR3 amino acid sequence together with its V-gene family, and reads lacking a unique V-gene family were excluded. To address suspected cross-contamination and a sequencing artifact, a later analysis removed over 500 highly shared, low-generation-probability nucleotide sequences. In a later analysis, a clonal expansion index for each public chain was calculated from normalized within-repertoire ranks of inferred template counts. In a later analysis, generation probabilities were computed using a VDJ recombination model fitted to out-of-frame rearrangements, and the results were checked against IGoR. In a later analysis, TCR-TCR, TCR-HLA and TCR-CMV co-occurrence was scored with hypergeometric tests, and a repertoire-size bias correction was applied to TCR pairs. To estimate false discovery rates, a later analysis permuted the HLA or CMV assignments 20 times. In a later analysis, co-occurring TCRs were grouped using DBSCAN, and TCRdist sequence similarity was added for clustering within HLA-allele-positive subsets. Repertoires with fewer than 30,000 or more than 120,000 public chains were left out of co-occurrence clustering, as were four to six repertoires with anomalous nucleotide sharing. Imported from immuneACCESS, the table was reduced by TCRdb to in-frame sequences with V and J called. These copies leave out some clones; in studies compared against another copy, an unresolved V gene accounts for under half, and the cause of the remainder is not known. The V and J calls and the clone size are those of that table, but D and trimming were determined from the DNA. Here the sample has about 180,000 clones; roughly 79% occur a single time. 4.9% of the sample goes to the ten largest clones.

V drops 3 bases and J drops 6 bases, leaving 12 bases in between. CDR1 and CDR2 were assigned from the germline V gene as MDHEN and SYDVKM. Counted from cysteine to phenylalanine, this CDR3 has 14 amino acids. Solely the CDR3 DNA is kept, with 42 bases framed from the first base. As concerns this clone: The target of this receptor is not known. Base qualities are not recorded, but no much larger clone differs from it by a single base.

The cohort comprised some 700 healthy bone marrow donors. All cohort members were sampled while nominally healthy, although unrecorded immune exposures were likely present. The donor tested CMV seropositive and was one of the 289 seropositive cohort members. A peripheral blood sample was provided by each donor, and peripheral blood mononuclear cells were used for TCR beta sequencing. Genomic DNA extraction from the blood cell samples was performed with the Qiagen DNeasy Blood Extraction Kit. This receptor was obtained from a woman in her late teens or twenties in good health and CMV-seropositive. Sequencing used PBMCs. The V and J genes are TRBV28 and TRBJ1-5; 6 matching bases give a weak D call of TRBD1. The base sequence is TGTGCCAGCAGTTTGGGGCAGGGGAGTCAGCCCCAGCATTTT. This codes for CASSLGQGSQPQHF.